These T cell receptor beta chains were read from a single sample in a study of neoadjuvant anti-PD-1 for oral cavity cancer. TCRdb keeps only in-frame clones here, not all; method: immunoSEQ multiplex PCR. The sample has fewer than 20,000 clones; around two thirds are singletons. The sample in question was PBMCs, obtained before nivolumab (anti-PD-1) treatment. All receptors come from a person aged 40-85 years with oral cavity squamous cell carcinoma. CDR3s include the opening cysteine and the closing phenylalanine or tryptophan.

v_call,j_call,cdr3_aa
TRBV30,TRBJ2-3,CAWSLGVVSTDTQYF
TRBV2,TRBJ1-5,CASSVVNSNQPQHF
TRBV5-1,TRBJ2-5,CASSLLQGGETQYF
TRBV6-1,TRBJ2-7,CASSEGGTYSYEQYF
TRBV19,TRBJ1-1,CASSPRDRNTEAFF
TRBV7-2,TRBJ2-1,CASSPEGSSYNEQFF
TRBV5-1,TRBJ2-7,CASSGRTDGAYEQYF
TRBV9,TRBJ1-4,CASSSGGENEKLFF
TRBV28,TRBJ2-1,CASSPGSGRFGEQFF
TRBV5-6,TRBJ2-3,CASQHRGTGTQYF
TRBV14,TRBJ2-7,CASSQDFGQGAYEQYF
TRBV28,TRBJ1-4,CASRVGQATNEKLFF
TRBV5-1,TRBJ2-7,CATKADLSYEQYF
TRBV19,TRBJ1-5,CATFPGQGDYQPQHF